This is a list of T cell receptor beta chains from one sample in a study of blood T cell repertoires in COVID-19. Libraries were prepared by immunoSEQ multiplex PCR; TCRdb keeps only in-frame clonotypes and omits some of them. Of some 31,000 clones in the sample, 65% to 90% were seen once. The sequenced sample was peripheral blood. All receptors come from a woman aged 55-69 years with active COVID-19. CDR3s include the opening cysteine and the closing phenylalanine or tryptophan. The order of the fields is CDR3 length, J gene, D gene, clone size, V gene, CDR3 DNA, CDR3 protein. A D gene is named only where the DNA matches it firmly. Clone size is shown for a subset of rows, as once, few, many or a class of expanded clone.

length: 13
J: TRBJ1-2
D: NA
size: NA
V: TRBV7-2
DNA: TGTGCCAGCAGCTTGGGGGGGAACATGGGCTACACCTTC
CDR3: CASSLGGNMGYTF

length: 16
J: TRBJ1-2
D: NA
size: NA
V: TRBV7-6
DNA: TGTGCCAGCAGCTTAAAAGGACGGGGGGCGCAGCATGGCTACACCTTC
CDR3: CASSLKGRGAQHGYTF

length: 13
J: TRBJ2-1
D: TRBD2
size: NA
V: TRBV30
DNA: TGTGCCTGGAGTTTAGCGGGAGGGCCCGGACAATTCTTC
CDR3: CAWSLAGGPGQFF

length: 12
J: TRBJ2-7
D: NA
size: NA
V: TRBV7-2
DNA: TGTGCCAGCAGCTTATCCTCGTACGAGCAGTACTTC
CDR3: CASSLSSYEQYF

length: 14
J: TRBJ2-7
D: NA
size: NA
V: TRBV5-1
DNA: TGCGCCAGCAGCTTGGACAGGGCCGCCTACGAGCAGTACTTC
CDR3: CASSLDRAAYEQYF

length: 15
J: TRBJ2-1
D: TRBD2
size: NA
V: TRBV11-3
DNA: TGTGCCAGCAGCTTAAGGCCTAGCGGGGCCGATGAGCAGTTCTTC
CDR3: CASSLRPSGADEQFF

length: 16
J: TRBJ1-4
D: NA
size: NA
V: TRBV4-1
DNA: TGCGCCAGCAGCTCCCGACAGGCTGCAACTAATGAAAAACTGTTTTTT
CDR3: CASSSRQAATNEKLFF

length: 15
J: TRBJ1-2
D: NA
size: once
V: TRBV5-4
DNA: TGTGCCAGCAGCTCACCTCAGGGGCTCGGCTATGGCTACACCTTC
CDR3: CASSSPQGLGYGYTF

length: 15
J: TRBJ2-3
D: TRBD2
size: once
V: TRBV2
DNA: TGTGCCAGCAGTGAAGCGGGGGGGTTTGTTAATACGCAGTATTTT
CDR3: CASSEAGGFVNTQYF

length: 13
J: TRBJ1-1
D: NA
size: NA
V: TRBV9
DNA: TGTGCCAGCAGCGTGGGCAGGGACACTGAAGCTTTCTTT
CDR3: CASSVGRDTEAFF

length: 19
J: TRBJ2-5
D: TRBD2
size: NA
V: TRBV7-2
DNA: TGTGCCAGCAGCTTAAGATTTACGAGCGGGCGGCGCGGGGGAGAGACCCAGTACTTC
CDR3: CASSLRFTSGRRGGETQYF

length: 14
J: TRBJ2-1
D: TRBD2
size: NA
V: TRBV11-2
DNA: TGTGCCAGCAGCTTCAGCGGGGGTTACAATGAGCAGTTCTTC
CDR3: CASSFSGGYNEQFF

length: 16
J: TRBJ2-1
D: NA
size: NA
V: TRBV10-3
DNA: TGTGCCATCAGTGAGGGAACACTAGCTATCTACAATGAGCAGTTCTTC
CDR3: CAISEGTLAIYNEQFF

length: 15
J: TRBJ2-7
D: TRBD2
size: NA
V: TRBV6-5
DNA: TGTGCCAGCAGCCCCGGTGCTAGCGGGAGAAATGAGCAGTACTTC
CDR3: CASSPGASGRNEQYF

length: 13
J: TRBJ2-2
D: NA
size: NA
V: TRBV4-2
DNA: TGTGCCAGCAGCCAACTTCGCACCGGGGAGCTGTTTTTT
CDR3: CASSQLRTGELFF

length: 15
J: TRBJ2-7
D: TRBD2
size: NA
V: TRBV7-2
DNA: TGTGCCAGCAGCTTCAGCGGGACGCCCTCCTACGAGCAGTACTTC
CDR3: CASSFSGTPSYEQYF

length: 16
J: TRBJ1-4
D: NA
size: NA
V: TRBV28
DNA: TGTGCCACGCTTCGGCGGGGGCTTCGCTCTAATGAAAAACTGTTTTTT
CDR3: CATLRRGLRSNEKLFF

length: 14
J: TRBJ2-1
D: NA
size: once
V: TRBV18
DNA: TGTGCCAGCTCACCACAGGCAGGCTACAATGAGCAGTTCTTC
CDR3: CASSPQAGYNEQFF

length: 19
J: TRBJ2-6
D: NA
size: NA
V: TRBV28
DNA: TGTGCCAGCAGCAACCCCCCAGGGTTCGATCTATCTGGGGCCAACGTCCTGACTTTC
CDR3: CASSNPPGFDLSGANVLTF

length: 15
J: TRBJ2-3
D: TRBD2
size: NA
V: TRBV6-5
DNA: TGTGCCAGCAGTTCAGGACTAGCGGGGGCAGATACGCAGTATTTT
CDR3: CASSSGLAGADTQYF

length: 16
J: TRBJ2-2
D: NA
size: NA
V: TRBV21-1
DNA: TGTGCCAGCAGCAAGGGCCCGGGGTCCCACACCGGGGAGCTGTTTTTT
CDR3: CASSKGPGSHTGELFF

length: 15
J: TRBJ2-4
D: TRBD1
size: NA
V: TRBV2
DNA: TGTGCCAGCAAGCGACAGGGGGCTTCTGGAAACATTCAGTACTTC
CDR3: CASKRQGASGNIQYF

length: 16
J: TRBJ2-1
D: TRBD2
size: NA
V: TRBV7-9
DNA: TGTGCCAGCAGCCGGACTAGCGGGGGCTCCTACAATGAGCAGTTCTTC
CDR3: CASSRTSGGSYNEQFF

length: 14
J: TRBJ2-1
D: TRBD2
size: once
V: TRBV2
DNA: TGTGCCAGCAACCCTGGGGGGGGCTACAATGAGCAGTTCTTC
CDR3: CASNPGGGYNEQFF

length: 16
J: TRBJ1-6
D: TRBD1
size: NA
V: TRBV11-2
DNA: TGTGCCAGCAGCTTAATGGGGACAGGCACTAATTCACCCCTCCACTTT
CDR3: CASSLMGTGTNSPLHF

length: 13
J: TRBJ2-3
D: NA
size: NA
V: TRBV27
DNA: TGTGCCAGCAGTCCCCTTAGTCTGAGTCCGCAGTATTTT
CDR3: CASSPLSLSPQYF

length: 19
J: TRBJ2-2
D: TRBD2
size: NA
V: TRBV4-2
DNA: TGTGCCAGCAGCCAACACCCAACAACTAGCGGCGCGAACACCGGGGAGCTGTTTTTT
CDR3: CASSQHPTTSGANTGELFF

length: 18
J: TRBJ2-1
D: NA
size: few
V: TRBV7-3
DNA: TGTGCCAGCAGCCCATTCGTTTTTAGCGGCTCAACTCACAATGAGCAGTTCTTC
CDR3: CASSPFVFSGSTHNEQFF

length: 14
J: TRBJ2-7
D: NA
size: NA
V: TRBV5-1
DNA: TGCGCCAGCAGCCGGAAAGACAGCGCCTACGAGCAGTACTTC
CDR3: CASSRKDSAYEQYF

length: 13
J: TRBJ1-2
D: NA
size: once
V: TRBV27
DNA: TGTGCCAGCAGTCGGTTTGATGGTATGGGCTACACCTTC
CDR3: CASSRFDGMGYTF

length: 14
J: TRBJ2-4
D: NA
size: few
V: TRBV7-2
DNA: TGTGCCAGCAGCTTTTCAGTAGCCAAAAACATTCAGTACTTC
CDR3: CASSFSVAKNIQYF

length: 13
J: TRBJ2-1
D: TRBD1
size: NA
V: TRBV2
DNA: TGTGCCAGCAGTGGGACAGGGGGCCACGAGCAGTTCTTC
CDR3: CASSGTGGHEQFF

length: 12
J: TRBJ2-1
D: TRBD2
size: NA
V: TRBV5-1
DNA: TGCGCCAGCGCTCCTACTAGCGCCGAGCAGTTCTTC
CDR3: CASAPTSAEQFF

length: 15
J: TRBJ2-7
D: NA
size: NA
V: TRBV2
DNA: TGTGCCAGCAGTGAAAGGTCGGGAGCTCGAAACGAGCAGTACTTC
CDR3: CASSERSGARNEQYF

length: 16
J: TRBJ2-7
D: NA
size: NA
V: TRBV28
DNA: TGTGCCAGCAGTTTAGGAAAATTGGGGAGGGGGTACGAGCAGTACTTC
CDR3: CASSLGKLGRGYEQYF

length: 15
J: TRBJ2-5
D: NA
size: NA
V: TRBV5-1
DNA: TGCGCCAGCGGGAGAGGGGGTTACAGGGAACAGACCCAGTACTTC
CDR3: CASGRGGYREQTQYF

length: 20
J: TRBJ1-5
D: TRBD1
size: NA
V: TRBV28
DNA: TGTGCCAGCAGTTTACGATTAGGGGACAGGGGTAAGGTTAGCAATCAGCCCCAGCATTTT
CDR3: CASSLRLGDRGKVSNQPQHF

length: 14
J: TRBJ2-7
D: NA
size: NA
V: TRBV7-9
DNA: TGTGCCAGCAGTCCGGCGGCCTTGACGACGGAGCAGTACTTC
CDR3: CASSPAALTTEQYF

length: 16
J: TRBJ2-1
D: TRBD1
size: few
V: TRBV4-1
DNA: TGCGCCAGCAGCCAAGGGGCCCTCCTCCGGGACAGGCTGGCGTTCTTC
CDR3: CASSQGALLRDRLAFF

length: 15
J: TRBJ2-7
D: NA
size: NA
V: TRBV7-3
DNA: TGTGCCAGCAGCCCGACGCACGGGATGGGCTACGAGCAGTACTTC
CDR3: CASSPTHGMGYEQYF

length: 15
J: TRBJ2-3
D: TRBD2
size: NA
V: TRBV19
DNA: TGTGCCAGTAGCAAACTAGCGGGGGGGCCGGATACGCAGTATTTT
CDR3: CASSKLAGGPDTQYF